This record looks at one T cell receptor beta chain sequence and its context. This specimen includes other DNA sequences encoding the same CDR3. As processed by the authors: Scientists estimated how many nucleated cells there were by amplifying reference gene primers. Using immunoSEQ multiplex PCR, the repertoire was profiled, and TCRdb retains in-frame clones only, with some absent. D and trimming come from the DNA, and the V and J calls and clone size come from that table. This table has about 390,000 clones, approximately 89% appearing once. This sample stems from a study of blood T cell repertoires in COVID-19. Study summary: Material from acute and convalescent COVID-19 was sourced from the United States, Italy and Spain. From T cells, B-cell-depleted T cells, or PBMCs came the material, which was cDNA or gDNA.

Germline CDR1 and CDR2: SNHLY and FYNNEI. V lost 5 bases, J lost 0 bases, and 1 base stayed unmatched. The CDR3 is made up of 15 amino acids. The sequence came from a woman aged 60-75 years with COVID-19, enrolled during active disease. V gene TRBV2 combines with J gene TRBJ2-2; TRBD1 agrees at 9 bases. The sequenced sample consisted of peripheral blood. The CDR3 bases are TGTGCCAGCAGTAGACAGGGGGCGAACACCGGGGAGCTGTTTTTT. It is translated as CASSRQGANTGELFF. Full variable domain (remainder filled in from reference TRBV2 and TRBJ2-2): EPEVTQTPSHQVTQMGQEVILRCVPISNHLYFYWYRQILGQKVEFLVSFYNNEISEKSEIFDDQFSVERPDGSNFTLKIRSTKLEDSAMYFCASSRQGANTGELFFGEGSRLTVL.